This T cell receptor beta chain was captured in a study of OX40 agonist ivuxolimab in advanced cancers. General notes on the study: The costimulatory receptor OX40 (CD134) was targeted by ivuxolimab, a fully human IgG2 agonistic monoclonal antibody. Intravenous ivuxolimab was administered to patients every 2 weeks at six dose levels: 0.01, 0.1, 0.3, 1.5, 3 and 10 mg/kg. Of the 52 patients in dose escalation, 19 had hepatocellular carcinoma, about 15 had melanoma, 9 had renal cell carcinoma and 9 had head and neck cancer. A male proportion of roughly 80% and a mean age of approximately 58 years, ranging from about 20 to 79, were recorded for the dose-escalation cohort. Patients were allowed to have had prior anti-PD-1, anti-PD-L1 or anti-CTLA-4 therapy, and about 40% of the dose-escalation patients had been treated with checkpoint inhibitors. Partial responses occurred in three dose-escalation patients: two with cutaneous melanoma and one with hepatocellular carcinoma. Peripheral TCRbeta sequencing was intended to test whether TCR sequence diversity was altered and clonal T-cell expansion was caused by ivuxolimab. The paper describes the monotherapy dose-escalation part (N of about 50 patients) of the phase I trial of ivuxolimab. Broad study findings and their caveats: After ivuxolimab, CD8+ T cells had more expanded clones than CD4+ T cells on average. Which antigens the clonally expanded peripheral T cells were specific for was not determined. Partial responders in the 0.1-3.0 mg/kg groups had among the lowest normalized peripheral clonal expansion, especially among CD8+ T cells. Low levels of normalized T-cell clonal expansion were also seen in some patients who did not respond. At doses of 0.1 to 3.0 mg/kg, clonal expansion of both CD4+ and CD8+ T cells in blood was seen between baseline and week 6.

The germline V gene (reference sequence) sets CDR1 to LNHDA and CDR2 to SQIVND. The CDR3 runs 15 amino acids, cysteine and phenylalanine included. Of the read, only the CDR3 DNA is kept; its 45 bases are in frame from base 1. A distance of 12 bases separates the germline ends of V and J, which lose 6 bases and 0 bases respectively. The trial excluded patients who had a history of autoimmune disease or who were on systemic immunosuppression. In every dose cohort, peripheral blood was drawn for TCR sequencing at baseline, cycle 4 day 1, and cycle 7 day 1. The samples were drawn from a first-in-human, open-label, multicenter phase I dose-escalation trial of ivuxolimab. The trial enrolled adults with locally advanced or metastatic head and neck squamous cell, hepatocellular, melanoma or renal cell carcinoma. CD4+ and CD8+ T cells were sorted separately from peripheral blood before TCR sequencing. Genomic DNA was isolated from the sorted cells so that the TCRbeta CDR3 region could be sequenced. TCRbeta CDR3 regions were sequenced using the immunoSEQ Assay. What TCRdb holds here is the immuneACCESS table cut down to in-frame rearrangements. Part of the clones is not present; checked against another copy, under half of the missing clones reflect an unresolved V gene, and the others are unexplained. This sample gives under 75,000 clones in total; around 86% of them show up just once. The ten most abundant clones make up around 2% of the sample.

With respect to this clone: There is no known antigen for this receptor. Nothing much larger sits one base from this clone, and base qualities are not available.

The clonotype originates from an adult with an advanced solid tumor such as melanoma, head and neck, liver or kidney cancer. The chain was built from TRBV19 and TRBJ2-1, with the D gene too uncertain to name. Sequences were derived from CD4+ or CD8+ T cells sorted from blood, sampled in a trial of the OX40 agonist ivuxolimab. The nucleotide sequence reads as follows: TGTGCCAGTAGACTTAGGACCAGCTCCTACAATGAGCAGTTCTTC. Protein translation: CASRLRTSSYNEQFF. With the portions outside the CDR3 filled from the reference TRBV19 and TRBJ2-1 genes, the complete variable region becomes DGGITQSPKYLFRKEGQNVTLSCEQNLNHDAMYWYRQDPGQGLRLIYYSQIVNDFQKGDIAEGYSVSREKKESFPLTVTSAQKNPTAFYLCASRLRTSSYNEQFFGPGTRLTVL.